Listed here are 14 T cell receptor beta chains from one sample, sequenced in a study of cytomegalovirus exposure and HLA in healthy donors. The PCR contained 60 Vbeta and 13 Jbeta primers. Assay used: immunoSEQ multiplex PCR; TCRdb lists only in-frame clones, some missing. The sample holds about 150,000 clones, roughly 80% seen once. The sequencing input was PBMCs. These receptor sequences come from a male donor in good health and CMV-seronegative.

The rearrangement links TRBV30 to TRBJ2-7, with TRBD2 matching over 12 bases. Trimming cost V 1 base and J 4 bases; bases outside gene matches: 5. Germline loops: CDR1 GTSNPN, CDR2 SVGIG (reference sequence). The CDR3 has 15 amino acids. The chain's CDR3 is CAWSGTSGARYEQYF. The CDR3 region has the DNA TGTGCCTGGAGTGGGACTAGCGGGGCAAGGTACGAGCAGTACTTC.

To note about this clone: The junction departs from germline at one end; a sequencing error may be responsible. The chain combines TRBV10-3 with TRBJ2-7; D possibly corresponds to TRBD2 (6 bases). From germline, CDR1 is ENHRY and CDR2 SYGVKD. This CDR3 is built from 14 residues. This CDR3 reads CAISETHRPGWGVF. Written as DNA, the CDR3 is TGTGCCATCAGTGAAACTCACCGGCCAGGGTGGGGGGTTTTC.

The chain employs TRBV27 and TRBJ2-2, with TRBD2 as a possible D gene (5 bases). There are 16 residues in the CDR3. CDR1 and CDR2 from the germline V gene are MNHEY and SMNVEV (reference sequence). V dropped 5 bases and J dropped 0 bases, with 13 bases sitting between them. The CDR3 nucleotides read TGTGCCAGCAGTGGTGGACTGAGCACGAACACCGGGGAGCTGTTTTTT. Encoded protein: CASSGGLSTNTGELFF.

J is TRBJ2-7 and V is TRBV5-6, with D maybe TRBD1 (5 bases). The CDR3 covers 13 residues. Trimming took off 0 bases at V and 5 bases at J, with 9 bases between the two ends. Germline-derived CDR1 and CDR2 are SGHDT and YYEEEE. DNA for the CDR3: TGTGCCAGCAGCTTGGATAGGGGCGACGAGCAGTACTTC. Its protein is CASSLDRGDEQYF. The whole variable domain, filled in from reference TRBV5-6 and TRBJ2-7, reads DAGVTQSPTHLIKTRGQQVTLRCSPKSGHDTVSWYQQALGQGPQFIFQYYEEEERQRGNFPDRFSGHQFPNYSSELNVNALLLGDSALYLCASSLDRGDEQYFGPGTRLTVT.

The rearrangement joins TRBV7-9 to TRBJ2-5; TRBD2 matches at 9 bases. V lost 4 bases to trimming and J lost 7 bases; unmatched junction nucleotides: 10. Germline V gene lookup returns CDR1 SEHNR and CDR2 FQNEAQ (reference sequence). The CDR3 consists of 15 residues. This chain's CDR3 is CASSSLAGAPGTQYF. Written as DNA, the CDR3 is TGTGCCAGCAGCTCCTTAGCGGGGGCCCCGGGGACCCAGTACTTC.

This rearrangement joins TRBV7-6 to TRBJ1-1, with D unresolved. Germline CDR1 is SGHVS and CDR2 is FNYEAQ. Trimming took off 7 bases at V and 6 bases at J, with 12 bases between the two ends. CDR3 size: 12 residues. CDR3 sequence reads: CASKSSGPEAFF. CDR3 DNA sequence: TGTGCCAGCAAATCTAGTGGCCCTGAAGCTTTCTTT.

The rearrangement joins TRBV13 to TRBJ2-5; TRBD2 matches 12 bases. The CDR3 covers 17 residues. From germline, CDR1 is PRHDT and CDR2 FYEKMQ (reference sequence). The V segment lost 4 bases and the J segment 0 bases; nucleotides outside the gene matches: 6. CDR3 sequence (DNA): TGTGCCAGCAGCTCTCGGACTAGCGGGGCATACCAAGAGACCCAGTACTTC. This translates into CASSSRTSGAYQETQYF.

As regards this clone: Other nucleotide sequences from this sample produce the same CDR3. The J gene is TRBJ1-5, the V gene TRBV5-1; D not certain. The CDR3 length is 13 residues. Trimming left V 0 bases short and J 4 bases short, with 5 bases between. The V gene's germline CDR1 is SGHRS and CDR2 YFSETQ. CDR3 in amino acids: CASSLGPNQPQHF. CDR3 coding DNA: TGCGCCAGCAGCTTGGGGCCTAATCAGCCCCAGCATTTT.

The chain carries TRBV2 and TRBJ1-4, with 8 bases identical to TRBD1. After removal of 2 bases from V and 9 bases from J, the junction contained 8 bases not matched to a gene. Germline lookup yields CDR1 SNHLY and CDR2 FYNNEI. The CDR3 covers 15 residues. In DNA form, the CDR3 reads TGTGCCAGCAGTGAAACCCCCAGGACAGGGAAAAAACTGTTTTTT. This codes for CASSETPRTGKKLFF.

The V call is TRBV30, the J call TRBJ1-3, with TRBD1 as a possible D gene (6 bases). CDR1 GTSNPN and CDR2 SVGIG come from the germline V gene (reference sequence). Between the trimmed V and J ends, which lost 1 base and 4 bases, there was a span of 14 bases. The CDR3 is 15 residues long. CDR3 region: CAWSGGQSLGNTIYF. CDR3 in DNA: TGTGCCTGGAGTGGAGGACAGTCTCTAGGAAACACCATATATTTT.

This chain connects TRBV5-6 to TRBJ2-2; a possible D gene is TRBD1 (6 bases). The CDR3 is made up of 15 amino acids. V was clipped by 3 bases and J by 10 bases, with 19 bases between them. In germline, CDR1 is SGHDT, CDR2 YYEEEE. Here the CDR3 DNA reads TGTGCCAGCAGCTCCACAGGGACCGTATATGAGGAGCTGTTTTTT. This encodes CASSSTGTVYEELFF.

J is TRBJ1-1 and V is TRBV18, with a weak D call TRBD1 (5 bases). The CDR3 has 14 residues. CDR1 KGHSH and CDR2 LQKENI come from the germline V gene. Trimming took 6 bases from V and 5 from J, leaving 16 bases between them. The CDR3 region is CASSPGESETEAFF. In nucleotides, the CDR3 is TGTGCCAGCTCCCCGGGGGAATCGGAGACTGAAGCTTTCTTT. Based on the CDR3 plus reference TRBV18 and TRBJ1-1, the full variable domain is NAGVMQNPRHLVRRRGQEARLRCSPMKGHSHVYWYRQLPEEGLKFMVYLQKENIIDESGMPKERFSAEFPKEGPSILRIQQVVRGDSAAYFCASSPGESETEAFFGQGTRLTVV.

The chain couples TRBV6-6 to TRBJ2-7; D is undetermined. Germline V gives CDR1 MNHNY, CDR2 SVGAGI (reference sequence). Trimming left V 4 bases short and J 4 bases short, with 17 bases between. The CDR3 totals 15 residues. The CDR3 region has the DNA TGTGCCAGCAGTTCAAGAGGTACGTTGGATTACGAGCAGTACTTC. Its translation: CASSSRGTLDYEQYF.

This chain uses TRBV4-1 with TRBJ1-6; D possibly corresponds to TRBD1 (6 bases). The CDR3 covers 16 residues. The germline V gene has CDR1 MGHRA and CDR2 YSYEKL. V was trimmed by 3 bases and J by 9 bases, leaving 18 bases between them. This CDR3 reads CASSHPDRGAGSPLHF. The CDR3 DNA follows: TGCGCCAGCAGCCATCCAGACCGGGGGGCCGGTTCACCCCTCCACTTT.